Listed here are 23 T cell receptor beta chains from one sample, sequenced in a study of PD-1 blockade in classical Hodgkin lymphoma. The data were produced by immunoSEQ multiplex PCR, yet TCRdb's version contains in-frame clones alone and is incomplete. Of some 150,000 clones detected, just under 80% appear once; the ten largest clones hold about 9%. Every single patient, without exception, relapsed after autologous stem cell transplantation, and brentuximab vedotin exposure varied. Sequencing was performed on peripheral blood mononuclear cells (PBMCs), taken before the second cycle of nivolumab. These receptors came from a human donor with classical Hodgkin lymphoma.

The V call is TRBV9, the J call TRBJ2-3; D is undetermined. The CDR3 spans 13 residues. Trimming cost V 0 bases and J 0 bases, with 2 bases left between them. CDR1 is SGDLS, CDR2 YYNGEE, per germline. DNA of the CDR3: TGTGCCAGCAGCGTAGCTAGCACAGATACGCAGTATTTT. It encodes CASSVASTDTQYF.

The chain combines TRBV6-6 with TRBJ1-1; a weak D match, TRBD1 (6 bases). Per the germline V gene, CDR1 is MNHNY and CDR2 is SVGAGI (reference sequence). The CDR3 runs 15 residues. Trimming pared 6 bases from V and 1 base from J, leaving 15 bases between. In nucleotides, the CDR3 is TGTGCCAGCAGGCCCGGTTCGGGGGCGAACACTGAAGCTTTCTTT. Translation gives CASRPGSGANTEAFF.

This clone was observed once. The chain links TRBV6-5 to TRBJ2-7; D is unresolved. The V end lost 0 bases, the J end lost 5 bases, and 2 bases lay between the germline ends. Germline V gene lookup returns CDR1 MNHEY and CDR2 SVGAGI. This CDR3 is built from 11 residues. CDR3 nucleotides: TGTGCCAGCAGTTACTCAGACGAGCAGTACTTC. This gives the protein CASSYSDEQYF.

The DNA of the CDR3 is TGTGCCAGCACACGGAATAGCTATAATTCACCCCTCCACTTT. It codes for CASTRNSYNSPLHF. The gene calls are TRBV19 and TRBJ1-6; D remains unclear. V was trimmed by 9 bases and J by 3 bases, leaving 12 bases between them. This CDR3 contains 14 residues. CDR1 LNHDA and CDR2 SQIVND come from the germline V gene (reference sequence).

In this sample, this clone turned up once. The chain recombines TRBV7-2 with TRBJ1-2; D is undetermined. Trimming removed 0 bases at V and 4 bases at J, with 15 bases between. This CDR3 has 16 amino acids. Germline CDR1 SGHTA, CDR2 FQGNSA. The CDR3 DNA follows: TGTGCCAGCAGCTTAGCGGCCAGCCTGACAAGCTATGGCTACACCTTC. Translation: CASSLAASLTSYGYTF.

The J gene is TRBJ2-2, the V gene TRBV25-1, with no clear D. The V and J ends lost 1 base and 5 bases respectively, with 5 bases between them. Germline CDR1 is MGHDK and CDR2 is SYGVNS. The CDR3 has 13 amino acids. The CDR3, as DNA: TGTGCCAGCAGTGAATCCGGGACCGGGGAGCTGTTTTTT. Residues: CASSESGTGELFF.

Here the CDR3 reads CASSLAGFYGYTF. CDR3 DNA: TGTGCCAGCAGCTTAGCCGGTTTCTATGGCTACACCTTC. The chain employs TRBV7-3 and TRBJ1-2; D unresolved. Trimming cost V 2 bases and J 4 bases, with 8 bases left between them. The CDR3 is 13 amino acids. The germline V gene encodes CDR1 SGHTA and CDR2 FQGTGA.

The chain is built from TRBV5-4 and TRBJ2-7, with 8 bases that match TRBD2. The CDR3 has 16 residues. Looked up from germline, CDR1 is SGHNT and CDR2 is YYREEE (reference sequence). J gave up 2 bases and V 0 bases, and 7 bases lay outside the gene matches. The CDR3, as DNA: TGTGCCAGCAGCTTGGGTCAGCGGGGGATTACCTACGAGCAGTACTTC. This codes for CASSLGQRGITYEQYF.

CDR3: CASSVPGAYNEQFF. CDR3 nucleotides: TGTGCCAGCAGCGTACCGGGGGCTTACAATGAGCAGTTCTTC. The chain uses TRBV9 and TRBJ2-1; either TRBD1 or TRBD2 may supply D (6 bases each). V was clipped by 1 base and J by 4 bases, with 9 bases between them. The germline CDR1 and CDR2 sequences are SGDLS and YYNGEE. The CDR3 loop spans 14 amino acids. Together with reference TRBV9 and TRBJ2-1, the CDR3 gives the full variable domain: DSGVTQTPKHLITATGQRVTLRCSPRSGDLSVYWYQQSLDQGLQFLIQYYNGEERAKGNILERFSAQQFPDLHSELNLSSLELGDSALYFCASSVPGAYNEQFFGPGTRLTVL.

V is TRBV18 and J is TRBJ2-7; D could derive from TRBD1 or TRBD2 (5 bases each). Trimming cost V 0 bases and J 2 bases, with 8 bases left between them. Germline CDR1 is KGHSH and CDR2 is LQKENI. The length of the CDR3 is 14 residues. DNA for the CDR3: TGTGCCAGCTCACCACCGGGGGTTCCCTACGAGCAGTACTTC. Protein sequence: CASSPPGVPYEQYF.

V usage is TRBV6-5 and J usage is TRBJ1-3; D remains unclear. The V gene lost 3 bases and the J gene lost 0 bases, with 6 bases spanning the gap. The length of the CDR3 is 14 residues. Per germline, CDR1 MNHEY and CDR2 SVGAGI. The CDR3 bases are TGTGCCAGCAGTTATGGTAGCTCTGGAAACACCATATATTTT. Protein sequence: CASSYGSSGNTIYF.

This chain joins TRBV7-2 and TRBJ2-1; no clear D. The ends were cut back, 4 bases at V and 4 bases at J, with 5 bases in the middle. The CDR3 extends over 12 amino acids. Germline lookup yields CDR1 SGHTA and CDR2 FQGNSA. The CDR3 here is CASSSLYNEQFF. For the CDR3, the DNA is TGTGCCAGCAGCTCCCTGTACAATGAGCAGTTCTTC.

V is TRBV12-5 and J is TRBJ1-6; the match to TRBD1 covers 10 bases. CDR1 LGHNT and CDR2 FRNRAP come from the germline V gene. The CDR3 extends over 18 amino acids. Germline trimming cut 6 bases from V and 7 bases from J; bases unmatched to any gene: 15. CDR3 bases: TGTGCTAGTGGGAGCGGGACAGGGGACCTGAAACTAAATTCACCCCTCCACTTT. Protein sequence: CASGSGTGDLKLNSPLHF.

This rearrangement joins TRBV2 to TRBJ2-5; no reliable D call. CDR1 is SNHLY and CDR2 is FYNNEI in the germline V gene. V shed 5 bases and J shed 4 bases, with 14 bases lying between them. CDR3 length equals 14 residues. This CDR3 reads CASSPYQGAETQYF. Written as DNA, the CDR3 is TGTGCCAGCAGTCCTTATCAAGGTGCAGAGACCCAGTACTTC.

The V and J genes are TRBV4-1 and TRBJ1-5; D is ambiguous. V lost 1 base and J lost 7, with 8 bases in between. The CDR3 has 13 residues. CDR1 MGHRA and CDR2 YSYEKL come from the germline V gene. Written as DNA, the CDR3 is TGCGCCAGCAGCCAAGGTGGCGGACAGCCCCAGCATTTT. Translation gives CASSQGGGQPQHF.

The rearrangement uses TRBV5-8 and TRBJ1-5; 7 bases line up with TRBD1. CDR1 is SGHTS and CDR2 is YDEGEE in the germline V gene. The J segment lost 1 base and the V segment lost 4 bases, leaving 8 bases of the junction unmatched. This CDR3 region has 16 residues. CDR3 region: CASSTRQGLSNQPQHF. The CDR3 bases are TGTGCCAGCAGCACCCGACAGGGATTAAGCAATCAGCCCCAGCATTTT.

The genes are TRBV5-4 and TRBJ2-7, with 7 bases matching TRBD2. V shed 0 bases, J shed 0 bases, and the junction held 3 bases outside the gene matches. The CDR3 runs to 15 residues. The germline gives CDR1 SGHNT, CDR2 YYREEE (reference sequence). DNA for the CDR3: TGTGCCAGCAGCTTGGTGGGGACTATCTCCTACGAGCAGTACTTC. Its protein product is CASSLVGTISYEQYF.

The rearrangement links TRBV5-3 to TRBJ2-7, with a possible D match to TRBD2 (5 bases). TRBV5-3 is an open reading frame whose function is uncertain. Trimming took off 8 bases at V and 0 bases at J, with 18 bases between the two ends. The CDR3 has 15 residues. The CDR3 DNA sequence: TGTGCCAGCGCTGAGAGGGCGGCTTACTCCTACGAGCAGTACTTC. The encoded protein is CASAERAAYSYEQYF.

The chain is built from TRBV27 and TRBJ2-1, with D possibly TRBD2 on 5 matching bases. This CDR3 spans 19 amino acids. The V gene lost 3 bases and the J gene lost 0 bases, with 21 bases spanning the gap. Germline values: CDR1 MNHEY, CDR2 SMNVEV (reference sequence). The CDR3 is CASSFLVLGMGSSYNEQFF. The CDR3 DNA sequence: TGTGCCAGCAGTTTCTTAGTTTTGGGTATGGGGAGCTCCTACAATGAGCAGTTCTTC.

The J gene is TRBJ1-4, the V gene TRBV2; D perhaps matches TRBD1 (5 bases). Germline CDR1 and CDR2: SNHLY and FYNNEI. The CDR3 covers 15 residues. V lost 4 bases and J lost 4, with 13 bases in between. The CDR3 reads CASSVLGQFNEKLFF. The DNA for the CDR3 is TGTGCCAGCAGTGTACTGGGGCAGTTTAATGAAAAACTGTTTTTT.

This clone occurred once. The rearrangement links TRBV7-2 to TRBJ1-2; D unclear. This CDR3 spans 14 amino acids. With 3 bases removed from V and 6 bases from J, the gap between germline ends came to 14 bases. Germline CDR1 and CDR2: SGHTA and FQGNSA. As DNA, the CDR3 is TGTGCCAGCAGCTTTCACTCCTCGACGGATGGCTACACCTTC. This translates into CASSFHSSTDGYTF. Full variable domain (rest looked up from reference TRBV7-2 and TRBJ1-2): GAGVSQSPSNKVTEKGKDVELRCDPISGHTALYWYRQSLGQGLEFLIYFQGNSAPDKSGLPSDRFSAERTGGSVSTLTIQRTQQEDSAVYLCASSFHSSTDGYTFGSGTRLTVV.

This clone appeared once. The J gene is TRBJ1-4, the V gene TRBV18, with 7 bases matching TRBD1. The CDR3 consists of 16 residues. V shed 4 bases and J 7 bases; nucleotides not matched to a gene: 12. Germline V lookup: CDR1 KGHSH, CDR2 LQKENI. CDR3 amino acids: CASSRDRAGLGEKLFF. The CDR3 region has the DNA TGTGCCAGCTCACGAGACAGGGCAGGCCTCGGTGAAAAACTGTTTTTT.

The J gene is TRBJ1-4, the V gene TRBV4-1; TRBD1 might be the D (5 bases). Trimming shortened V by 3 bases and J by 0 bases, and 11 bases separated the two germline ends. This CDR3 is 16 amino acids long. CDR1 and CDR2 (germline): MGHRA, YSYEKL. The CDR3 nucleotides read TGCGCCAGCAGCCATGGGACGGGGGCAACTAATGAAAAACTGTTTTTT. Its protein is CASSHGTGATNEKLFF.